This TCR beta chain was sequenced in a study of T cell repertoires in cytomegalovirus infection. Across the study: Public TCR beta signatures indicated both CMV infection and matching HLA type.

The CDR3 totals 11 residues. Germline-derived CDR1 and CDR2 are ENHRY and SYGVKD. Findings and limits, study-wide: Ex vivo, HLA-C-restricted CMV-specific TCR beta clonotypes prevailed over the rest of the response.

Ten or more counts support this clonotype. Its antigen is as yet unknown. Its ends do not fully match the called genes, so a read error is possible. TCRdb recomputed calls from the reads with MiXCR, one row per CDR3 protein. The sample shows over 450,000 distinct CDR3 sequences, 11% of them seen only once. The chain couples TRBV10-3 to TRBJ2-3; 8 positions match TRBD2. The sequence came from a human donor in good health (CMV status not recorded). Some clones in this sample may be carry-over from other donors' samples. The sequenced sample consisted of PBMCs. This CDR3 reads CAISERGTSRF. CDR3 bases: TGTGCCATCAGTGAGAGAGGGACTAGTCGTTTT.